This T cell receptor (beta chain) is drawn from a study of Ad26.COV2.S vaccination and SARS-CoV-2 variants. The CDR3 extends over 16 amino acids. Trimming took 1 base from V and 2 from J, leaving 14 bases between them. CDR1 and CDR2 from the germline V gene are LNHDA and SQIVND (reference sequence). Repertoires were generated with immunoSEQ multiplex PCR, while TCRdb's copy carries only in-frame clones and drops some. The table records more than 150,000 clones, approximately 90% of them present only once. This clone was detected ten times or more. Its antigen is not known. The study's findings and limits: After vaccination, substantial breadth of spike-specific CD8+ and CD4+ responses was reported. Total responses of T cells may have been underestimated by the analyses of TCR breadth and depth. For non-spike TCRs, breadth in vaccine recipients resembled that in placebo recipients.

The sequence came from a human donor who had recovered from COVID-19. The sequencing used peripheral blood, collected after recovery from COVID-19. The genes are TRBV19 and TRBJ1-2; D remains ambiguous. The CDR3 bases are TGTGCCAGTAGTATAGTTTGGCACCCCGGGAACTATGGCTACACCTTC. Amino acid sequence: CASSIVWHPGNYGYTF.